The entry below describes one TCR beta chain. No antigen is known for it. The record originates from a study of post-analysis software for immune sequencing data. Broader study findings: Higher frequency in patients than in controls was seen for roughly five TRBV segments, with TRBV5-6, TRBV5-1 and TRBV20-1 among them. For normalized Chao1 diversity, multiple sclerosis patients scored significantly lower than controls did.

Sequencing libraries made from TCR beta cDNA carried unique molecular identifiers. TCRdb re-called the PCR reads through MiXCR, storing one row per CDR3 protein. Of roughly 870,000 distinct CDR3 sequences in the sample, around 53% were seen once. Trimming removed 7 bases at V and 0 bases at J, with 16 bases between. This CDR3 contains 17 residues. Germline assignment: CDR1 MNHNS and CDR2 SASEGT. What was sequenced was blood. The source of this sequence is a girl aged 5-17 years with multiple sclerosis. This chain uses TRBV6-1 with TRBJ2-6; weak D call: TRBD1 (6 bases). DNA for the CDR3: TGTGCCAGCAAGGCCCAAACAGGGTTCTCTGGGGCCAACGTCCTGACTTTC. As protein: CASKAQTGFSGANVLTF.